This T cell receptor (beta chain) stems from a study of blood T cell repertoires in COVID-19. At the level of the study: Whether acute or convalescent, the COVID-19 samples came from the United States, Italy and Spain. Sources were T cells, B-cell-depleted T cells, or PBMCs; the material itself was cDNA or gDNA.

This clone was seen only a few times. The CDR3 is made up of 16 amino acids. V lost 4 bases and J lost 6, with 19 bases in between. Germline V CDR1 and CDR2: SGHRS, YFSETQ. This table comes from immunoSEQ multiplex PCR, and its TCRdb copy is limited to in-frame clones, with some not included. The table shows about 290,000 clones, with roughly 89% occurring only once. This clonotype originated in a woman in her twenties or thirties with COVID-19, enrolled during active disease. The rearrangement links TRBV5-1 to TRBJ1-4; D gene uncertain. The sample taken for sequencing was peripheral blood. CDR3 loop: CASSERTRRADEKLFF. CDR3 bases: TGCGCCAGCAGCGAGAGGACGAGGCGGGCGGATGAAAAACTGTTTTTT.